This record concerns one T cell receptor (beta chain) sequence. Its matching antigen is unknown. The treatment: oral pan-JAK inhibitor, 5-10 mg twice daily. The sequencing template was cDNA reverse transcribed from extracted RNA. Measured with immunoSEQ multiplex PCR; TCRdb has only the in-frame clones, and not every one. The profile shows 140,000 to 150,000 clones, nearly 55% of them singletons. The sample belongs to a study of CD8+ T cells in alopecia areata. General observations from the study: Under tofacitinib, fewer expanded CD8+ clones appeared among the top 100 scalp clones. Clarity of TCR sharing across patients fell short of that in mice, possibly HLA-related.

J lost 1 base, V lost 4 bases, and 7 bases had no gene match. The CDR3 is 16 residues long. Germline CDR1 SGHRS, CDR2 YFSETQ. The sample in question was CD8+ T cells sorted from blood, obtained at week 4, from a patient treated with tofacitinib. V and J are TRBV5-1 and TRBJ2-1; 8 positions match TRBD1. This clonotype was sampled from a human donor with alopecia areata. The CDR3 bases are TGCGCCAGCAGCCAGGACAGGGCAAGATCCTACAATGAGCAGTTCTTC. It specifies CASSQDRARSYNEQFF. Full variable domain (missing parts from reference TRBV5-1 and TRBJ2-1): KAGVTQTPRYLIKTRGQQVTLSCSPISGHRSVSWYQQTPGQGLQFLFEYFSETQRNKGNFPGRFSGRQFSNSRSEMNVSTLELGDSALYLCASSQDRARSYNEQFFGPGTRLTVL.